This paragraph covers one T cell receptor beta chain sequence. Its antigen is still unknown. This record comes from a study of CD8 T cells in ankylosing spondylitis. Study-wide points: A number of the motif variants had already been described in reactive arthritis synovial fluid and blood. Matched ankylosing spondylitis synovial fluid reportedly showed significant enrichment of disease-linked clones.

Library preparation for TCR beta used quantitative 5'-RACE with molecular barcodes. From the 5' RACE reads, TCRdb called clonotypes with MiXCR, one entry per CDR3 protein. The sample has about 150,000 distinct CDR3 sequences; 25% to 35% are singletons. The CDR3 has 12 residues. Germline V lookup: CDR1 SNHLY, CDR2 FYNNEI. The V and J ends lost 8 bases and 7 bases respectively, with 12 bases between them. The sequence derives from a male donor with ankylosing spondylitis. V is TRBV2 and J is TRBJ1-5, with D maybe TRBD1 (5 bases). Sequenced sample: synovial fluid, either unsorted or a sorted T cell fraction (not recorded which). CDR3 nucleotides: TGTGCCAGCCAAACCTGGGGGCAGCCCCAGCATTTT. Translated, it gives CASQTWGQPQHF.